Shown below are 20 T cell receptor beta chains from a single sample sequenced in a study of T cell responses to AZD1222 COVID-19 vaccine (dated by TCRdb to about 2021). The sample's time point label, decoded: about 28 days (+/-7) after the second vaccine dose. Receptor libraries were prepared by the immunoSEQ multiplex PCR assay. What TCRdb holds here is the immuneACCESS table cut down to in-frame rearrangements. Part of the clones is not present; checked against another copy, under half of the missing clones reflect an unresolved V gene, and the others are unexplained. This sample has 190,000 or so clones in its table, and just over 90% of those were observed once. Roughly 3.5% of the sample rests with the top ten. The sample in question was peripheral blood, obtained 28 days after the second AZD1222 dose. These TCRs come from an adult who received the AZD1222 COVID-19 vaccine.

The chain employs TRBV20-1 and TRBJ1-2; D uncertain. With 3 bases removed from V and 4 bases from J, the gap between germline ends came to 12 bases. Germline values: CDR1 DFQATT, CDR2 SNEGSKA (reference sequence). CDR3 length: 13 amino acids. The CDR3 sequence is CSASATAGYGYTF. The CDR3 DNA is TGCAGTGCTAGTGCAACGGCGGGCTATGGCTACACCTTC.

CDR3 nucleotides: TGTGCCAGTAGTATAGGAGGAATTGCGGGGGACGGGTACAATGAGCAGTTCTTC. Encoded protein: CASSIGGIAGDGYNEQFF. The gene calls are TRBV19 and TRBJ2-1; 7 bases are a match to TRBD2. The trim removed 1 base at V and 4 bases at J, leaving 13 bases unmatched. Germline CDR1 reads LNHDA; CDR2 reads SQIVND (reference sequence). This CDR3 spans 18 amino acids.

The chain recombines TRBV11-2 with TRBJ2-7, with a weak D call TRBD2 (5 bases). The CDR3 consists of 13 residues. The germline gives CDR1 SGHAT, CDR2 FQNNGV. Trimming left V 0 bases short and J 6 bases short, with 9 bases between. In DNA, the CDR3 is TGTGCCAGCAGCTTAGAAGCTAGCTCCGAGCAGTACTTC. It translates to CASSLEASSEQYF.

This clone is a singleton in its sample. V is TRBV7-9 and J is TRBJ2-1, with 7 bases identical to TRBD1. The length of the CDR3 is 14 residues. Germline assignment: CDR1 SEHNR and CDR2 FQNEAQ (reference sequence). Losses at the gene ends were 5 bases for V and 10 bases for J; bases not matched to a gene: 11. CDR3 bases: TGTGCCAGCAGCCTGAGACAGGGTGAATACGAGCAGTTCTTC. Translated, it gives CASSLRQGEYEQFF.

V usage is TRBV4-1 and J usage is TRBJ2-2; D is ambiguous. Trimming took 0 bases from V and 5 from J, leaving 4 bases between them. The CDR3 is 13 amino acids. Germline CDR1 and CDR2: MGHRA and YSYEKL. The chain's CDR3 is CASSQESTGELFF. CDR3 DNA: TGCGCCAGCAGCCAAGAAAGTACCGGGGAGCTGTTTTTT.

The rearrangement joins TRBV3-1 (or the pseudogene TRBV3-2) to TRBJ2-5; either TRBD1 or TRBD2 may fit D (5 bases each). Germline assignment: CDR1 LGHDT and CDR2 YNNKEL (reference sequence). Trimming took off 5 bases at V and 4 bases at J, with 14 bases between the two ends. This CDR3 region has 14 residues. CDR3 sequence: CASSLGRIGETQYF. CDR3 nucleotides: TGTGCCAGCAGCTTGGGACGTATCGGAGAGACCCAGTACTTC.

The chain combines TRBV6-5 with TRBJ1-4; no clear D gene. V was clipped by 0 bases and J by 2 bases, with 10 bases between them. The CDR3 totals 16 residues. From germline, CDR1 is MNHEY and CDR2 SVGAGI. As DNA, the CDR3 is TGTGCCAGCAGTTACTCCCTCCAAAAGACTAATGAAAAACTGTTTTTT. It encodes CASSYSLQKTNEKLFF.

This chain connects TRBV6-2 or TRBV6-3 to TRBJ1-5; 8 bases align to TRBD1. This CDR3 is built from 15 residues. Trimming took 5 bases from V and 7 from J; bases not matched to a gene: 10. Germline V CDR1 and CDR2: MNHEY, SVGEGT. The CDR3 coding sequence is TGTGCCAGCAGTACCGGACAGGGTATTTGGCAGCCCCAGCATTTT. Translation gives CASSTGQGIWQPQHF.

The gene calls are TRBV6-6 and TRBJ2-3; the D is unclear. CDR1 MNHNY and CDR2 SVGAGI come from the germline V gene (reference sequence). V was pared by 7 bases and J by 4 bases, with 18 bases between. CDR3 length: 15 residues. The CDR3 nucleotides are TGTGCCAGCAATGATCAGGCCCCTCGGGCAGATACGCAGTATTTT. Translation: CASNDQAPRADTQYF.

The genes are TRBV7-2 and TRBJ1-6; D not resolved. CDR3 length: 16 amino acids. Per the germline V gene, CDR1 is SGHTA and CDR2 is FQGNSA. The ends were cut back, 1 base at V and 0 bases at J, with 7 bases in the middle. The CDR3 loop reads CASSLGAGSYNSPLHF. CDR3 nucleotide sequence: TGTGCCAGCAGCTTAGGGGCAGGCTCCTATAATTCACCCCTCCACTTT.

The chain's CDR3 is CASILGGEFTEAFF. DNA for the CDR3: TGTGCCAGCATCCTCGGGGGGGAATTCACTGAAGCTTTCTTT. The V and J genes are TRBV2 and TRBJ1-1; D may be TRBD1 (5 bases). This CDR3 has 14 residues. Trimming stripped 7 bases from V and 4 bases from J, with 16 bases between. CDR1 and CDR2 (germline): SNHLY, FYNNEI.

V gene TRBV6-5 combines with J gene TRBJ2-3; D is uncertain. This CDR3 comprises 13 residues. Germline lookup yields CDR1 MNHEY and CDR2 SVGAGI. The V end lost 7 bases, the J end lost 2 bases, and 10 bases lay between the germline ends. Written as DNA, the CDR3 is TGTGCCAGCAAGGAGCGACACACAGATACGCAGTATTTT. It specifies CASKERHTDTQYF.

The chain has TRBV30 and TRBJ1-5; D remains unclear. The CDR3 extends over 15 amino acids. Per the germline V gene, CDR1 is GTSNPN and CDR2 is SVGIG (reference sequence). Trimming removed 0 bases at V and 0 bases at J, with 9 bases between. CDR3 sequence: CAWSVGDYSNQPQHF. DNA for the CDR3: TGTGCCTGGAGTGTCGGGGATTATAGCAATCAGCCCCAGCATTTT.

V usage is TRBV3-1 (or the pseudogene TRBV3-2) and J usage is TRBJ2-1; D remains ambiguous. Deletions cut 0 bases from V and 0 bases from J, with 9 bases between. This CDR3 is built from 16 residues. Germline V gives CDR1 LGHDT, CDR2 YNNKEL (reference sequence). CDR3 DNA sequence: TGTGCCAGCAGCCAAGAGCGGATGAGCTCCTACAATGAGCAGTTCTTC. This encodes CASSQERMSSYNEQFF.

This sequence joins TRBV21-1 and TRBJ2-7. TRBV21-1 is flagged as a pseudogene. The CDR3 runs to 11 residues. As DNA, the CDR3 is TGTGCCAGCAGCAACGTGGGAGAGCAGTACTTC. This codes for CASSNVGEQYF.

The genes are TRBV24-1 and TRBJ1-5; D is ambiguous. The CDR3 is 12 amino acids. CDR1 is KGHDR, CDR2 SFDVKD, per germline. The ends were cut back, 2 bases at V and 6 bases at J, with 4 bases in the middle. The CDR3 reads CATSDSSQPQHF. The CDR3 nucleotides are TGTGCCACCAGTGATTCGAGTCAGCCCCAGCATTTT.

The genes are TRBV2 and TRBJ1-2; 7 bases match TRBD1. CDR1 and CDR2 from the germline V gene are SNHLY and FYNNEI. The CDR3 spans 13 residues. Trimming cost V 7 bases and J 7 bases; bases outside gene matches: 9. The CDR3 loop reads CASTLTGLVGYTF. CDR3 coding DNA: TGTGCCAGCACCCTGACAGGGTTGGTTGGCTACACCTTC.

This sequence joins TRBV4-3 and TRBJ2-7, with D unclear. The CDR3 covers 13 residues. The V gene's germline CDR1 is LGHNA and CDR2 YSLEER. The germline V and J ends were trimmed by 4 bases and 6 bases, with 13 bases remaining between them. The CDR3 here is CASSLLAESEQYF. DNA of the CDR3: TGCGCCAGCAGCCTGCTGGCTGAATCCGAGCAGTACTTC.

The rearrangement uses TRBV12-3 or TRBV12-4 and TRBJ1-1; unclear D gene. Trimming cost V 2 bases and J 1 base, with 5 bases left between them. There are 13 residues in the CDR3. The chain's CDR3 is CASSLKENTEAFF. The CDR3 nucleotides are TGTGCCAGCAGTTTAAAGGAGAACACTGAAGCTTTCTTT.

V and J are TRBV29-1 and TRBJ2-7; TRBD1 might be the D (6 bases). CDR3 length equals 11 residues. V was trimmed by 6 bases and J by 2 bases, leaving 8 bases between them. Germline values: CDR1 SQVTM, CDR2 ANQGSEA. The CDR3 region has the DNA TGCAGCGTCCGACAGGCCTACGAGCAGTACTTC. Its protein is CSVRQAYEQYF.